These 17 T cell receptor beta chains were sequenced from one sample in a study of radiation and T cells in renal cell carcinoma. The time point here: blood 4 weeks post-SBRT, at nephrectomy. Treatment indicated: 15 Gy SBRT to primary tumor, nephrectomy 4 weeks later. Profiled with immunoSEQ multiplex PCR; TCRdb holds only in-frame clones, not every one. In the table there are 150,000 to 200,000 clones, less than 90% of which are singletons. The material was blood, obtained from a patient whose treatment included radiotherapy and nephrectomy. All receptors come from a woman aged 45-65 years with renal cell carcinoma.

This rearrangement joins TRBV5-5 to TRBJ2-1; 7 bases line up with TRBD2. This CDR3 has 12 amino acids. J gave up 13 bases and V 2 bases, and 6 bases lay outside the gene matches. Per the germline V gene, CDR1 is SGHKS and CDR2 is YYEKEE (reference sequence). CDR3: CASSLSGDPQFF. The CDR3 nucleotides are TGTGCCAGCAGCTTAAGCGGGGACCCACAGTTCTTC.

The sample holds one count of this clone. This CDR3 is CASSSRTRGYTF. The CDR3 DNA reads TGTGCCAGCAGCTCTCGGACGAGGGGCTACACCTTC. The chain couples TRBV7-9 to TRBJ1-2; the D is unclear. CDR1 and CDR2 (germline): SEHNR, FQNEAQ (reference sequence). This CDR3 comprises 12 residues. Between the trimmed V and J ends, which lost 4 bases and 8 bases, there was a span of 11 bases.

This rearrangement joins TRBV19 to TRBJ2-3, with 10 bases aligning to TRBD2. The germline V gene has CDR1 LNHDA and CDR2 SQIVND (reference sequence). The CDR3 totals 16 residues. The ends lost 3 bases at V and 0 bases at J; junction bases unmatched: 3. The CDR3 sequence: CASSIQLAGSTDTQYF. The CDR3 DNA reads TGTGCCAGTAGTATCCAACTAGCGGGGAGCACAGATACGCAGTATTTT. Full variable domain (missing parts from reference TRBV19 and TRBJ2-3): DGGITQSPKYLFRKEGQNVTLSCEQNLNHDAMYWYRQDPGQGLRLIYYSQIVNDFQKGDIAEGYSVSREKKESFPLTVTSAQKNPTAFYLCASSIQLAGSTDTQYFGPGTRLTVL.

This sequence joins TRBV2 and TRBJ2-7, with 10 bases aligning to TRBD1. This CDR3 comprises 14 residues. Losses at the gene ends were 6 bases for V and 4 bases for J; bases not matched to a gene: 6. The germline CDR1 and CDR2 sequences are SNHLY and FYNNEI. Here the CDR3 reads CASSPDRGPYEQYF. CDR3 DNA: TGTGCCAGCAGCCCCGACAGGGGGCCATACGAGCAGTACTTC.

This clone occurred once. The chain combines TRBV5-1 with TRBJ1-2; 10 nucleotides agree with TRBD1. Germline trimming cut 4 bases from V and 4 bases from J; bases unmatched to any gene: 7. The germline CDR1 and CDR2 sequences are SGHRS and YFSETQ. The CDR3 loop spans 15 amino acids. The CDR3 reads CASSPRQGAPYGYTF. The CDR3 DNA sequence: TGCGCCAGCAGCCCCCGACAGGGGGCTCCCTATGGCTACACCTTC.

V and J are TRBV6-1 and TRBJ2-3; D may be TRBD2 (6 bases). This CDR3 has 14 amino acids. V shed 7 bases and J shed 0 bases, with 11 bases lying between them. Germline values: CDR1 MNHNS, CDR2 SASEGT. The CDR3 loop reads CASKEGWSTDTQYF. CDR3 nucleotides: TGTGCCAGCAAGGAGGGTTGGAGCACAGATACGCAGTATTTT.

This chain joins TRBV6-1 and TRBJ2-7; D is unresolved. Trimming cost V 10 bases and J 3 bases, with 13 bases left between them. The CDR3 spans 12 residues. Germline CDR1 and CDR2: MNHNS and SASEGT. The CDR3 loop is CANPRRRYEQYF. CDR3 DNA sequence: TGTGCCAACCCCCGTCGCCGCTACGAGCAGTACTTC.

The V and J genes are TRBV19 and TRBJ1-5; D is unclear. The CDR3 has 14 amino acids. Germline values: CDR1 LNHDA, CDR2 SQIVND (reference sequence). V lost 3 bases and J 7 bases, leaving 13 bases between the germline ends. The CDR3 reads CASSIGREGQPQHF. Here the CDR3 DNA reads TGTGCCAGTAGTATTGGTCGCGAGGGACAGCCCCAGCATTTT.

The rearrangement links TRBV7-9 to TRBJ1-2; D is unclear. V was shortened by 4 bases and J by 3 bases, with 12 bases between the two germline ends. Germline loops: CDR1 SEHNR, CDR2 FQNEAQ (reference sequence). This CDR3 is built from 14 residues. CDR3 nucleotides: TGTGCCAGCAGCTCGTCGTGGGGTCACTATGGCTACACCTTC. Amino acid sequence: CASSSSWGHYGYTF.

This chain connects TRBV19 to TRBJ2-1; 15 bases map to TRBD2. The CDR3 extends over 16 amino acids. Per germline, CDR1 LNHDA and CDR2 SQIVND (reference sequence). The J segment lost 9 bases and the V segment lost 5 bases, leaving 8 bases of the junction unmatched. CDR3 bases: TGTGCCAGTAGTTTATGGACTAGCGGGGGGGCTTCTGAGCAGTTCTTC. It yields the protein CASSLWTSGGASEQFF.

V is TRBV30 and J is TRBJ2-3; no reliable D call. Trimming cost V 2 bases and J 5 bases, with 8 bases left between them. The germline CDR1 and CDR2 sequences are GTSNPN and SVGIG (reference sequence). This CDR3 is built from 12 residues. The CDR3 sequence is CAWSLTLDTQYF. CDR3 DNA: TGTGCCTGGAGTCTTACCCTAGATACGCAGTATTTT.

The genes are TRBV6-1 and TRBJ1-1; the D is unclear. The CDR3 is 11 residues long. CDR1 MNHNS and CDR2 SASEGT come from the germline V gene. V lost 11 bases and J lost 1, with 8 bases in between. In nucleotides, the CDR3 is TGTGCCTCCATCCGGAACACTGAAGCTTTCTTT. Translating it yields CASIRNTEAFF.

V is TRBV4-2 and J is TRBJ1-2, with TRBD1 matching over 12 bases. This CDR3 has 16 residues. The germline V gene has CDR1 LGHNA and CDR2 YNFKEQ. J was trimmed by 6 bases and V by 4 bases; bases with no gene match: 9. CDR3 amino acids: CASSLGTGQGADGYTF. The CDR3 DNA reads TGTGCCAGCAGCCTAGGTACGGGACAGGGGGCCGATGGCTACACCTTC.

The V and J genes are TRBV6-1 and TRBJ2-5; TRBD2 is a possible D gene (6 bases). V was clipped by 0 bases and J by 7 bases, with 6 bases between them. CDR1 is MNHNS and CDR2 is SASEGT in the germline V gene. The CDR3 extends over 12 amino acids. CDR3 nucleotides: TGTGCCAGCAGTGAAGCGCGGGGGACCCAGTACTTC. Its translation: CASSEARGTQYF.

The chain combines TRBV5-1 with TRBJ1-4; tentative D call: TRBD1 (5 bases). Germline V gene data show CDR1 as SGHRS and CDR2 as YFSETQ. Trimming pared 0 bases from V and 7 bases from J, leaving 10 bases between. This CDR3 has 14 residues. CDR3 coding DNA: TGCGCCAGCAGCTTGGTTGCAGGGTCTGAAAAACTGTTTTTT. This translates into CASSLVAGSEKLFF.

The V and J genes are TRBV5-1 and TRBJ1-5; D gene uncertain. The CDR3 covers 14 residues. The germline CDR1 and CDR2 sequences are SGHRS and YFSETQ. Trimming took off 1 base at V and 0 bases at J, with 5 bases between the two ends. The CDR3 loop reads CASSLPVSNQPQHF. CDR3 coding DNA: TGCGCCAGCAGCTTGCCAGTTAGCAATCAGCCCCAGCATTTT.

The chain links TRBV7-2 to TRBJ2-1; TRBD2 aligns across 8 bases. CDR3 length: 16 residues. CDR1 SGHTA and CDR2 FQGNSA come from the germline V gene. Trimming cost V 5 bases and J 7 bases; bases outside gene matches: 13. The DNA of the CDR3 is TGTGCCAGCAGCCCGACAGCGGCGGGGGGCCAAAATGAGCAGTTCTTC. Protein: CASSPTAAGGQNEQFF.